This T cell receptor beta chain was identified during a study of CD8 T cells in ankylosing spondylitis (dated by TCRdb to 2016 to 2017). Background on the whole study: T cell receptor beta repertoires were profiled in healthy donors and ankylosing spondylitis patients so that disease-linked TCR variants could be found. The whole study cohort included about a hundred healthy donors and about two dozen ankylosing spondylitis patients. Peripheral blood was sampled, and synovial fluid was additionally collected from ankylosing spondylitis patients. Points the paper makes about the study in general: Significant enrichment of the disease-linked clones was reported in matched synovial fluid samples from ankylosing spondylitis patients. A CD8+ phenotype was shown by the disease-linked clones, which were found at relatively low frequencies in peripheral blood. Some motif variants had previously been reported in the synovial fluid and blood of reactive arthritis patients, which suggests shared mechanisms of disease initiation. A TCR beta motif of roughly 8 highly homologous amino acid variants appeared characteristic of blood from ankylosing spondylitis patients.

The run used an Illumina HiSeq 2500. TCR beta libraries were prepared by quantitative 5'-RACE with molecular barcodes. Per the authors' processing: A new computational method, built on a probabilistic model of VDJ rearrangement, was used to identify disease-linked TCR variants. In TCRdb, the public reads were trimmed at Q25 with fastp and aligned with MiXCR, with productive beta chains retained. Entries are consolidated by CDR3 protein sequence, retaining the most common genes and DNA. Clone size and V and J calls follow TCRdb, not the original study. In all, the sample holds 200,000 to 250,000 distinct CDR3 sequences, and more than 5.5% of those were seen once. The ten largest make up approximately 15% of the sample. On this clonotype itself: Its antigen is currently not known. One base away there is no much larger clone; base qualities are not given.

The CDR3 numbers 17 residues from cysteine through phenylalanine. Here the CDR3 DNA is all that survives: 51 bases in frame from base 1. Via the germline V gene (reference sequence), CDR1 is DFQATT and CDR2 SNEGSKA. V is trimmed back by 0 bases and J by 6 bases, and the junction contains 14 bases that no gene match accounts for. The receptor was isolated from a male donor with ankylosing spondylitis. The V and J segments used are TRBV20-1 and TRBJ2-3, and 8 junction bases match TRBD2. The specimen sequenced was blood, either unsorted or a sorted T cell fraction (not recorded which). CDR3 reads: CSARDPRAGEWEDTQYF. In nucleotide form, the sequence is TGCAGTGCTAGAGATCCGAGAGCGGGAGAATGGGAGGATACGCAGTATTTT.